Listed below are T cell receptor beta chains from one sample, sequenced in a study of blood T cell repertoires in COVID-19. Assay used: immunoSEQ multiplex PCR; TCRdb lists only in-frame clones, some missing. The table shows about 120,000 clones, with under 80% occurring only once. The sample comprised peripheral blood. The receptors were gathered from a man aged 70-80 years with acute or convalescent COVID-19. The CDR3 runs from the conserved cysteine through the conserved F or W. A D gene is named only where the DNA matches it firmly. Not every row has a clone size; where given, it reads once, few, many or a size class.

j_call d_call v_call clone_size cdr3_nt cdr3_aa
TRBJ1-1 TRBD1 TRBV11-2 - TGTGCCAGCGCCTATGACAGGGGGAACACTGAAGCTTTCTTT CASAYDRGNTEAFF
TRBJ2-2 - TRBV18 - TGTGCCAGCTCACCCCAGGCCTCGGACGGGGAGCTGTTTTTT CASSPQASDGELFF
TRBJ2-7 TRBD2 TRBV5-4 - TGTGCCAGCAGCTTGCAAGGACTAGCGGGGGGTGAGCAGTACTTC CASSLQGLAGGEQYF
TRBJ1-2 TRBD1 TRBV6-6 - TGTGCCAGCAGTCTGGGACAGCGCTATGGCTACACCTTC CASSLGQRYGYTF
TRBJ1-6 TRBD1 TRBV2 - TGTGCCAGCAGTGACAGGGGGCATTCACCCCTCCACTTT CASSDRGHSPLHF
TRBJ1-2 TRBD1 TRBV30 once TGTGCCTGGAGTGCCCGCCCGGGACAGGGAGGTGGCTACACCTTC CAWSARPGQGGGYTF
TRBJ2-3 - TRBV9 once TGTGCCAGCAGCGTCCGGGACAATACGCCCCTAAGCACAGATACGCAGTATTTT CASSVRDNTPLSTDTQYF
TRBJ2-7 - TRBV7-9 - TGTGCCAGCAGCCCCCGGGGGGCGGCGGCCTACGAGCAGTACTTC CASSPRGAAAYEQYF
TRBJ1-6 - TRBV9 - TGTGCCAGCAGCGTAGCTCCCAATTCACCCCTCCACTTT CASSVAPNSPLHF
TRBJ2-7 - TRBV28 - TGTGCCAGCAGCCAGGGGTACGAGCAGTACTTC CASSQGYEQYF
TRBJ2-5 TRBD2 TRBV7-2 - TGTGCCAGCACCCTATGGCTAGCGGGGGGGTCCGTCGGGGAGACCCAGTACTTC CASTLWLAGGSVGETQYF
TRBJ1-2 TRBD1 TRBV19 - TGTGCCAGCAGTCCCGACAGGGGGCTATACTATGGCTACACCTTC CASSPDRGLYYGYTF
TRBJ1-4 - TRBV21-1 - TGTGCCAGCAGCAAAATTTGGGAGCCTGCAACTAATGAAAAACTGTTTTTT CASSKIWEPATNEKLFF
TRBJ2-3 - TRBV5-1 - TGCGCCAGCAGCTTGGGTCCGACAGATACGCAGTATTTT CASSLGPTDTQYF
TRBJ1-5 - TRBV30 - TGTGCCTGGAGCGGAGGCCTCGATCAGCCCCAGCATTTT CAWSGGLDQPQHF
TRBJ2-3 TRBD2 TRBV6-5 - TGTGCCAGCAGTTACTCGATTCGGGGGGATTCAGATACGCAGTATTTT CASSYSIRGDSDTQYF
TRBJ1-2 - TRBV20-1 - TGCAGTGCTAGTCGCGGGGGTGGCTACACCTTC CSASRGGGYTF